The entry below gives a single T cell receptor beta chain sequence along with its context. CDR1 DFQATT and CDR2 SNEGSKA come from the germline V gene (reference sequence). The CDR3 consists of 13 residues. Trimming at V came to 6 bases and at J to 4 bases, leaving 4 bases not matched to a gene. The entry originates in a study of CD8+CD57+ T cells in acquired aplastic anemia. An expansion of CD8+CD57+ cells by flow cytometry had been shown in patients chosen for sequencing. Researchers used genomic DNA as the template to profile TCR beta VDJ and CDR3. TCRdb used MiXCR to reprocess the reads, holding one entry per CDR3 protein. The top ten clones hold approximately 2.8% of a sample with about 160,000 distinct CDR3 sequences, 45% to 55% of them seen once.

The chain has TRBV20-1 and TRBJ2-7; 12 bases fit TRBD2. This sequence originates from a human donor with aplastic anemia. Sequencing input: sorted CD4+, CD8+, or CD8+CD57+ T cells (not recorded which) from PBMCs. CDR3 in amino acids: CSAKGLAGYEQYF. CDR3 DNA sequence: TGCAGTGCCAAGGGACTAGCGGGTTACGAGCAGTACTTC.